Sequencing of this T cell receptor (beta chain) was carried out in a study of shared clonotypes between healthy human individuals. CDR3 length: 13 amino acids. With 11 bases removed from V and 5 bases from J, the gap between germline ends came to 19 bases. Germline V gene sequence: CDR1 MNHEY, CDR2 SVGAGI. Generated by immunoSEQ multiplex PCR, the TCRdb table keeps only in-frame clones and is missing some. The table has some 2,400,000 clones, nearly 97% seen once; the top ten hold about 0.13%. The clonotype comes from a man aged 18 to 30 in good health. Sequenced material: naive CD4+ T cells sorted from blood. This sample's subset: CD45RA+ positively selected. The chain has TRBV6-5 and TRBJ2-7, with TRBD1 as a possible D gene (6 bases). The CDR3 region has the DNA TGTGCCGTCAGGGGCCAGGGCCCCAACGAGCAGTACTTC. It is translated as CAVRGQGPNEQYF.